Each of the 28 T cell receptor beta chains below was sequenced from the same sample in a study of technical replicates of blood from a handful of donors. Measured with immunoSEQ multiplex PCR; TCRdb has only the in-frame clones, and not every one. The sample holds around 53,000 clones, about 82% seen once. The sample comprised PBMCs. All receptors derive from a human donor in good health. Some clones in this sample may be carry-over from other donors' samples.

V usage is TRBV18 and J usage is TRBJ2-5; D gene unclear. The CDR3 has 14 residues. The V end was cut by 1 base, the J end by 2 bases, with 8 bases between. The germline CDR1 and CDR2 sequences are KGHSH and LQKENI. The CDR3 loop reads CASSPQEWQETQYF. In nucleotides, the CDR3 is TGTGCCAGCTCACCACAGGAGTGGCAAGAGACCCAGTACTTC.

This clone was picked up a small number of times. V and J are TRBV4-1 and TRBJ1-1; no clear D gene. CDR3 length equals 14 residues. Trimming took off 3 bases at V and 2 bases at J, with 10 bases between the two ends. CDR1 is MGHRA, CDR2 YSYEKL, per germline. The CDR3 loop reads CASSQSGVNTEAFF. The CDR3 DNA is TGCGCCAGCAGCCAGTCCGGGGTCAACACTGAAGCTTTCTTT.

The rearrangement uses TRBV7-2 and TRBJ2-2; the match to TRBD2 covers 13 bases. The trim removed 3 bases at V and 7 bases at J, leaving 5 bases unmatched. This CDR3 has 16 residues. From germline, CDR1 is SGHTA and CDR2 FQGNSA. The CDR3 coding sequence is TGTGCCAGCAGCTTGAGGACTAGCGGGGGTCACGGGGAGCTGTTTTTT. Its translation: CASSLRTSGGHGELFF.

This clone was seen a few times. The chain couples TRBV29-1 to TRBJ1-2; possibly TRBD1 for D (6 bases). CDR1 SQVTM and CDR2 ANQGSEA come from the germline V gene. The CDR3 runs 12 residues. Trimming shortened V by 3 bases and J by 6 bases, and 11 bases separated the two germline ends. The CDR3 DNA reads TGCAGCGTTGATCCGGGACACGATGGCTACACCTTC. Its translation is CSVDPGHDGYTF. Using reference TRBV29-1 and TRBJ1-2 for the parts outside the CDR3, the full variable domain is SAVISQKPSRDICQRGTSLTIQCQVDSQVTMMFWYRQQPGQSLTLIATANQGSEATYESGFVIDKFPISRPNLTFSTLTVSNMSPEDSSIYLCSVDPGHDGYTFGSGTRLTVV.

The chain uses TRBV4-3 and TRBJ2-1; 11 nucleotides line up with TRBD1. With 2 bases clipped from V and 6 bases from J, the junction kept 3 bases outside the gene matches. The CDR3 consists of 15 residues. Germline CDR1 is LGHNA and CDR2 is YSLEER. The DNA for the CDR3 is TGCGCCAGCAGCCAACGGGGGACAGGGGGCAATGAGCAGTTCTTC. It is translated as CASSQRGTGGNEQFF.

DNA for the CDR3: TGTGCCAGCAGCGTATACCCAGGGGACGGCGAGCAGTACTTC. It encodes CASSVYPGDGEQYF. This sequence joins TRBV9 and TRBJ2-7, with D maybe TRBD1 (6 bases). Germline-derived CDR1 and CDR2 are SGDLS and YYNGEE. The CDR3 runs 14 residues. Trimming took off 1 base at V and 6 bases at J, with 14 bases between the two ends.

CDR3 in amino acids: CASSSRPGQVNSPLHF. The CDR3 nucleotides are TGTGCCAGCAGCTCAAGACCGGGACAGGTTAATTCACCCCTCCACTTT. J is TRBJ1-6 and V is TRBV7-2; 8 bases line up with TRBD1. Per germline, CDR1 SGHTA and CDR2 FQGNSA. V lost 4 bases and J lost 6; bases outside the gene matches: 8. This CDR3 is 16 amino acids long.

The chain is built from TRBV18 and TRBJ1-6, with 9 bases that match TRBD1. The CDR3 spans 18 residues. V lost 1 base to trimming and J lost 10 bases; unmatched junction nucleotides: 14. Germline V gene data show CDR1 as KGHSH and CDR2 as LQKENI. The CDR3 region has the DNA TGTGCCAGCTCACCACAGGCCGGTGGGACAGGGATGAACTCACCCCTCCACTTT. It codes for CASSPQAGGTGMNSPLHF.

The chain is built from TRBV6-5 and TRBJ1-2, with D possibly TRBD1 on 5 matching bases. Per germline, CDR1 MNHEY and CDR2 SVGAGI. Deletions cut 2 bases from V and 11 bases from J, with 9 bases between. The CDR3 length is 11 residues. CDR3 DNA sequence: TGTGCCAGCAGTTACAAGGGGAATTACACCTTC. Translated, it gives CASSYKGNYTF.

This clone was counted between two and nine times. The chain is built from TRBV6-1 and TRBJ1-6; possible D gene TRBD1, 6 bases. CDR1 MNHNS and CDR2 SASEGT come from the germline V gene. V shed 7 bases and J shed 10 bases, with 14 bases lying between them. There are 13 residues in the CDR3. This CDR3 is CASTRGEYSPLHF. CDR3 in DNA: TGTGCCAGCACCAGGGGTGAATACTCACCCCTCCACTTT.

This clone occurred once. The rearrangement joins TRBV4-3 to TRBJ2-7; D unclear. CDR3 length: 18 residues. Trimming removed 1 base at V and 2 bases at J, with 21 bases between. Germline V CDR1 and CDR2: LGHNA, YSLEER. CDR3 protein: CASSQAHANPGPTYEQYF. The DNA of the CDR3 is TGCGCCAGCAGCCAAGCGCACGCCAACCCCGGTCCCACCTACGAGCAGTACTTC.

This sequence joins TRBV11-2 and TRBJ2-1, with 7 positions matching TRBD2. Germline values: CDR1 SGHAT, CDR2 FQNNGV. After removal of 6 bases from V and 2 bases from J, the junction contained 10 bases not matched to a gene. This CDR3 region has 16 residues. CDR3 residues: CASSSLLAETYNEQFF. As DNA, the CDR3 is TGTGCCAGCAGTTCCCTCCTAGCGGAAACCTACAATGAGCAGTTCTTC.

The chain couples TRBV7-2 to TRBJ2-4; D call uncertain. Trimming removed 5 bases from V and 3 bases from J, with 11 bases in between. Germline CDR1 and CDR2: SGHTA and FQGNSA. This CDR3 comprises 14 residues. CDR3 sequence (DNA): TGTGCCAGCAGCCACTGGTTGGTCAAAAACATTCAGTACTTC. It encodes CASSHWLVKNIQYF.

V gene TRBV7-2 combines with J gene TRBJ2-2; the D gene is possibly TRBD2 (6 bases). The V gene's germline CDR1 is SGHTA and CDR2 FQGNSA. The CDR3 consists of 14 residues. Trimming cost V 9 bases and J 2 bases, with 13 bases left between them. CDR3: CASQLAQNTGELFF. The CDR3 DNA follows: TGTGCCAGTCAGCTAGCGCAAAACACCGGGGAGCTGTTTTTT.

V is TRBV10-3 and J is TRBJ1-1; D gene uncertain. The CDR3 contains 11 residues. The germline V gene has CDR1 ENHRY and CDR2 SYGVKD. Trimming pared 8 bases from V and 1 base from J, leaving 5 bases between. The CDR3 region is CAIRENTEAFF. CDR3 bases: TGTGCCATCCGGGAGAACACTGAAGCTTTCTTT.

The chain has TRBV5-4 and TRBJ2-7, with 10 bases matching TRBD1. The junction had 9 bases not matched to a gene; V was cut back by 4 bases and J by 5 bases. The length of the CDR3 is 15 residues. Germline values: CDR1 SGHNT, CDR2 YYREEE (reference sequence). In DNA form, the CDR3 reads TGTGCCAGCAGCCAAAAGACAGGGGGCACGAACGAGCAGTACTTC. Its protein product is CASSQKTGGTNEQYF.

The chain joins TRBV7-6 to TRBJ1-4; 10 bases map to TRBD1. Germline lookup yields CDR1 SGHVS and CDR2 FNYEAQ. With V trimmed by 1 base and J by 5 bases, 4 bases remained unmatched. This CDR3 comprises 16 residues. This CDR3 is CASSLGTGGRNEKLFF. The DNA of the CDR3 is TGTGCCAGCAGCTTAGGGACAGGGGGGAGGAATGAAAAACTGTTTTTT.

This chain links TRBV28 with TRBJ1-1, with 10 positions matching TRBD1. The germline V gene encodes CDR1 MDHEN and CDR2 SYDVKM. The CDR3 sequence is 15 residues long. The V segment lost 2 bases and the J segment 5 bases; nucleotides outside the gene matches: 5. CDR3 region: CASSLRTGGKTEAFF. The CDR3 DNA reads as TGTGCCAGCAGTTTAAGGACAGGGGGGAAAACTGAAGCTTTCTTT.

The rearrangement uses TRBV29-1 and TRBJ1-4, with D unclear. V lost 8 bases, J lost 7 bases, and 17 bases lay in between. This CDR3 contains 13 residues. CDR1 is SQVTM, CDR2 ANQGSEA, per germline. CDR3 region: CSFKTNDGEKLFF. In DNA form, the CDR3 reads TGCAGCTTCAAGACAAATGATGGTGAAAAACTGTTTTTT. Drawing the rest from reference TRBV29-1 and TRBJ1-4, the complete variable domain is SAVISQKPSRDICQRGTSLTIQCQVDSQVTMMFWYRQQPGQSLTLIATANQGSEATYESGFVIDKFPISRPNLTFSTLTVSNMSPEDSSIYLCSFKTNDGEKLFFGSGTQLSVL.

This clone came up once. This rearrangement joins TRBV19 to TRBJ1-2, with TRBD1 as a possible D gene (5 bases). The V end was cut by 2 bases, the J end by 5 bases, with 12 bases between. The CDR3 spans 14 residues. Germline V lookup: CDR1 LNHDA, CDR2 SQIVND (reference sequence). The DNA for the CDR3 is TGTGCCAGTAGTATATCGGAGGGACCTTATGGCTACACCTTC. Translating gives CASSISEGPYGYTF.

The chain employs TRBV27 and TRBJ1-2; D is ambiguous. V lost 5 bases and J 8 bases, leaving 12 bases between the germline ends. Germline CDR1 is MNHEY and CDR2 is SMNVEV (reference sequence). This CDR3 has 12 amino acids. For the CDR3, the DNA is TGTGCCAGCAGTACGATTGCGGGGGGCTACACCTTC. It encodes CASSTIAGGYTF.

The rearrangement joins TRBV2 to TRBJ2-3, with D possibly TRBD2 on 6 matching bases. V lost 4 bases, J lost 4 bases, and 12 bases lay in between. The CDR3 runs 14 residues. Germline V gene data show CDR1 as SNHLY and CDR2 as FYNNEI. The CDR3 region has the DNA TGTGCCAGCAGTGCCACTCGACTAGCAGATACGCAGTATTTT. Translation gives CASSATRLADTQYF.

The chain is built from TRBV6-5 and TRBJ2-7; 10 nucleotides align to TRBD2. J lost 1 base, V lost 6 bases, and 3 bases had no gene match. Germline V gene lookup returns CDR1 MNHEY and CDR2 SVGAGI. The CDR3 totals 14 residues. The CDR3 DNA follows: TGTGCCAGCAGGAGAGCGGGAGGGTCCTACGAGCAGTACTTC. It translates to CASRRAGGSYEQYF.

The chain couples TRBV10-3 to TRBJ2-5; 7 positions match TRBD2. The germline CDR1 and CDR2 sequences are ENHRY and SYGVKD. The CDR3 contains 12 residues. V lost 8 bases to trimming and J lost 5 bases; unmatched junction nucleotides: 5. In DNA, the CDR3 is TGTGCCATCGGAGGGAGGGAGGAGACCCAGTACTTC. Translating it yields CAIGGREETQYF.

The chain uses TRBV11-1 and TRBJ1-2; TRBD1 is a possible D gene (5 bases). V lost 5 bases and J lost 4, with 11 bases in between. This CDR3 is 13 amino acids long. CDR1 SGHAT and CDR2 FQDESV come from the germline V gene (reference sequence). CDR3 residues: CASSQGHGYGYTF. CDR3 in DNA: TGTGCCAGCAGCCAAGGACACGGCTATGGCTACACCTTC.

The rearrangement joins TRBV7-2 to TRBJ1-1; D is uncertain. Looked up from germline, CDR1 is SGHTA and CDR2 is FQGNSA. CDR3 length equals 14 residues. Trimming left V 7 bases short and J 2 bases short, with 14 bases between. CDR3 protein: CASKLRAGNTEAFF. As DNA, the CDR3 is TGTGCCAGCAAGCTTAGGGCGGGCAACACTGAAGCTTTCTTT.

This clone was detected a few times. The gene calls are TRBV29-1 and TRBJ2-7; 10 positions agree with TRBD2. There are 13 residues in the CDR3. V was pared by 5 bases and J by 5 bases, with 6 bases of the junction left unmatched. The germline gives CDR1 SQVTM, CDR2 ANQGSEA. The CDR3 region has the DNA TGCAGCGTTTTTAGCGGGAGGAGTAACGAGCAGTACTTC. It translates to CSVFSGRSNEQYF.

This clone was observed a handful of times. The DNA for the CDR3 is TGTGCCAGCAGTGGGGGACTAGCGGGAGTAATAAGCTCCTACAATGAGCAGTTCTTC. It codes for CASSGGLAGVISSYNEQFF. The chain carries TRBV6-1 and TRBJ2-1; 14 bases are shared with TRBD2. There are 19 residues in the CDR3. J gave up 0 bases and V 4 bases, and 8 bases lay outside the gene matches. Germline-derived CDR1 and CDR2 are MNHNS and SASEGT.